Sequencing of this TCR beta chain was carried out in a study of identical twins. General study findings and limits: The same donors were not followed; conclusions instead depended on cross-sectional statistical analysis. Memory repertoires lacked the insertion deficit that abundant cord blood beta clonotypes showed.

Concerning this clonotype itself: As yet, its antigen is unknown.

The V and J ends lost 3 bases and 0 bases respectively, with 4 bases between them. CDR1 and CDR2 from the germline V gene are DFQATT and SNEGSKA (reference sequence). The CDR3 is made up of 12 amino acids. A template switching step contributed a universal primer site, while unique molecular identifiers were present in the cDNA. TCRdb redid the calling of the 5' RACE reads with MiXCR, one entry per CDR3 protein. Of around 530,000 distinct CDR3 sequences in the sample, 13% to 15% are singletons; the top ten hold roughly 0.44%. These data also formed part of another study, on yellow fever vaccine responses in identical twins.

The source is a woman between 18 and 29 years old in good health. The specimen sequenced was CD4+ T cells sorted from blood. J is TRBJ2-3 and V is TRBV20-1, with D hard to call. The DNA for the CDR3 is TGCAGTGCTAGTAAGAGCACAGATACGCAGTATTTT. Protein product: CSASKSTDTQYF.